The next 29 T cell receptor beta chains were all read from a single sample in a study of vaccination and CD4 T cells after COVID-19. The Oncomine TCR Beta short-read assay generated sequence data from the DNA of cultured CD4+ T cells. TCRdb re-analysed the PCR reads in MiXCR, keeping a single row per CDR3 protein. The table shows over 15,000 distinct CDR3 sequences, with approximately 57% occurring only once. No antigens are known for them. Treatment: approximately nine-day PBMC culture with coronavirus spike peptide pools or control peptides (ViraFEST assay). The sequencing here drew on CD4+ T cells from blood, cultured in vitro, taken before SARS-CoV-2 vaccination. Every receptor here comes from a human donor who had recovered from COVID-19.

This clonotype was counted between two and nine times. The CDR3 DNA is TGTGCCAGTAGTATCGTTGGCAATAAGAACACTGAAGCTTTCTTT. This gives the protein CASSIVGNKNTEAFF. The chain is built from TRBV19 and TRBJ1-1, with D hard to call. The CDR3 totals 15 residues. Deletions cut 3 bases from V and 1 base from J, with 12 bases between. CDR1 LNHDA and CDR2 SQIVND come from the germline V gene (reference sequence).

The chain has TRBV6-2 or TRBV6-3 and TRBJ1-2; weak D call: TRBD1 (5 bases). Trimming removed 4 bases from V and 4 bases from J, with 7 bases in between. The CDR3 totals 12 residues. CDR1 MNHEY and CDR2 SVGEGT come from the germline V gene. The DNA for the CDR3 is TGTGCCAGCAGTTCACAGGCCTATGGCTACACCTTC. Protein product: CASSSQAYGYTF.

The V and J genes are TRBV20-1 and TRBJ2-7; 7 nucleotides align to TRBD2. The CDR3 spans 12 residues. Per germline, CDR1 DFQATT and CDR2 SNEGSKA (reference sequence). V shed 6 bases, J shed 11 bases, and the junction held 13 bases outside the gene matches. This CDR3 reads CSATFGLDLEYF. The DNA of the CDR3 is TGCAGTGCCACATTCGGACTAGATCTGGAGTACTTC.

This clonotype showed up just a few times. The CDR3 is CASSWRTGQFTEAFF. CDR3 bases: TGTGCCAGCAGTTGGAGGACAGGGCAATTCACTGAAGCTTTCTTT. The genes are TRBV6-5 and TRBJ1-1; TRBD1 matches at 8 bases. The junction had 8 bases not matched to a gene; V was cut back by 4 bases and J by 4 bases. The CDR3 has 15 residues. Germline CDR1 and CDR2: MNHEY and SVGAGI.

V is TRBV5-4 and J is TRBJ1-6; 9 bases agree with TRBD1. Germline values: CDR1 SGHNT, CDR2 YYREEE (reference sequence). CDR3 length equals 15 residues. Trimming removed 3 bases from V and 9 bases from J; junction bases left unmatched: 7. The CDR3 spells CASSSSGTGFSPLHF. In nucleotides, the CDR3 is TGTGCCAGCAGCTCATCCGGGACAGGGTTTTCACCCCTCCACTTT.

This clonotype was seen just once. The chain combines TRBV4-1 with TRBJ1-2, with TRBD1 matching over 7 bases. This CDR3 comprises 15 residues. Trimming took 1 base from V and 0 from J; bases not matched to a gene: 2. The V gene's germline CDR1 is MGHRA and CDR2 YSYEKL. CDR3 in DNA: TGCGCCAGCAGCCAAGGACAGGGAACTAACTATGGCTACACCTTC. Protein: CASSQGQGTNYGYTF.

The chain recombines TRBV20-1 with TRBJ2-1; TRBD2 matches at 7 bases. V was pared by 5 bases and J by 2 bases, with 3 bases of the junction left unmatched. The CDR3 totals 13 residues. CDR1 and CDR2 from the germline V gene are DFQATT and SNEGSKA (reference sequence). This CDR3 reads CSAESGTYNEQFF. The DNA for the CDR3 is TGCAGTGCTGAGAGCGGGACCTACAATGAGCAGTTCTTC.

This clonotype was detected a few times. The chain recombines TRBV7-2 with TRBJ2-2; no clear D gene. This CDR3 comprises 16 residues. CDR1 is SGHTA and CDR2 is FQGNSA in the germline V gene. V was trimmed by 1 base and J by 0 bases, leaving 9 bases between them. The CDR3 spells CASSLVGRTNTGELFF. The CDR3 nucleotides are TGTGCCAGCAGCTTAGTAGGGCGGACGAACACCGGGGAGCTGTTTTTT.

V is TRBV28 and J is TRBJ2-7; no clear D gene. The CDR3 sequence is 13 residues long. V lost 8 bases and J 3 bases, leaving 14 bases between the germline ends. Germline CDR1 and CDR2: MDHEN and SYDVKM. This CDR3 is CASSLQHSYEQYF. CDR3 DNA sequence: TGTGCCAGCTCCCTCCAGCATAGCTACGAGCAGTACTTC.

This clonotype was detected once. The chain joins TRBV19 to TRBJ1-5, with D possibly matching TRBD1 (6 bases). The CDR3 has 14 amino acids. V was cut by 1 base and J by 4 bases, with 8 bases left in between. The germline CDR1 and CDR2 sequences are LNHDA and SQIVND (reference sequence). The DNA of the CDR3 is TGTGCCAGTAGTATAGCAACAGGGAATCAGCCCCAGCATTTT. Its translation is CASSIATGNQPQHF. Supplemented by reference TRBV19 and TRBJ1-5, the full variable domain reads DGGITQSPKYLFRKEGQNVTLSCEQNLNHDAMYWYRQDPGQGLRLIYYSQIVNDFQKGDIAEGYSVSREKKESFPLTVTSAQKNPTAFYLCASSIATGNQPQHFGDGTRLSIL.

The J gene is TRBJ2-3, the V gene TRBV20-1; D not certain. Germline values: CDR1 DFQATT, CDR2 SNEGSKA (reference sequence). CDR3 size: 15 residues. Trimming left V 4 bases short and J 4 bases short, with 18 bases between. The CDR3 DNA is TGCAGTGCTATTAATTCCGGAGATGAGGCAGATACGCAGTATTTT. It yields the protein CSAINSGDEADTQYF.

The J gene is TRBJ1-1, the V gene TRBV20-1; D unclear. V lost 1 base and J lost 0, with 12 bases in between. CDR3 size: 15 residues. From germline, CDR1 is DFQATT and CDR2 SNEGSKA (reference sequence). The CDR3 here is CSARAGSRVNTEAFF. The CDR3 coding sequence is TGCAGTGCTAGAGCTGGGAGCCGCGTGAACACTGAAGCTTTCTTT.

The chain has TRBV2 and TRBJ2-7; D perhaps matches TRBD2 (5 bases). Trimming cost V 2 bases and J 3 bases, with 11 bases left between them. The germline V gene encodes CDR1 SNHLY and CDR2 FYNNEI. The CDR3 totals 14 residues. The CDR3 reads CASSEWELVYEQYF. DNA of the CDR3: TGTGCCAGCAGTGAATGGGAGCTTGTCTACGAGCAGTACTTC.

The CDR3: CASSRDRGPGQPQHF. CDR3 DNA: TGTGCCAGCAGTCGCGACAGGGGGCCAGGGCAGCCCCAGCATTTT. The J gene is TRBJ1-5, the V gene TRBV7-6; 10 positions match TRBD1. The CDR3 is 15 residues long. With V trimmed by 6 bases and J by 7 bases, 9 bases remained unmatched. Germline-derived CDR1 and CDR2 are SGHVS and FNYEAQ. The whole variable domain, remainder taken from reference TRBV7-6 and TRBJ1-5, is GAGVSQSPRYKVTKRGQDVALRCDPISGHVSLYWYRQALGQGPEFLTYFNYEAQQDKSGLPNDRFSAERPEGSISTLTIQRTEQRDSAMYRCASSRDRGPGQPQHFGDGTRLSIL.

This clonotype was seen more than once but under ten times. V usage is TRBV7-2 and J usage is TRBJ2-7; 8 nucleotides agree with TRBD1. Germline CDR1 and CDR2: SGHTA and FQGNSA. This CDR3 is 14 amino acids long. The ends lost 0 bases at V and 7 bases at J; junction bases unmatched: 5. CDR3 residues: CASSLASNRGEQYF. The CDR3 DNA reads TGTGCCAGCAGCTTAGCGTCAAACAGGGGGGAGCAGTACTTC.

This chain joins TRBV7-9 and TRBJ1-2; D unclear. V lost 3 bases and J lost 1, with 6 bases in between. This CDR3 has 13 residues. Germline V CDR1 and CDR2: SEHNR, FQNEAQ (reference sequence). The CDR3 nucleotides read TGTGCCAGCAGCTTGCCGGTTAACTATGGCTACACCTTC. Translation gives CASSLPVNYGYTF.

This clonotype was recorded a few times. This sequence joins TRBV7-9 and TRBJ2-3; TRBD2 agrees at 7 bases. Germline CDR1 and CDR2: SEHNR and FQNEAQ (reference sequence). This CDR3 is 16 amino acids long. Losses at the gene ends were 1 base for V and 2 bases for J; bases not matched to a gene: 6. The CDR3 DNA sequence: TGTGCCAGCAGCTTAGACCTGGGGGGGAACACAGATACGCAGTATTTT. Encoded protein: CASSLDLGGNTDTQYF.

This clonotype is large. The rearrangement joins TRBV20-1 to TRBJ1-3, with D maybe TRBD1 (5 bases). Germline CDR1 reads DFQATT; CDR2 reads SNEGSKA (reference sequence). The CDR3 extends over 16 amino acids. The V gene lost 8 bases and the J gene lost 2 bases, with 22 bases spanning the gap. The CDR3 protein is CSLRSNTQGAGNTIYF. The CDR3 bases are TGCAGTCTCCGATCCAACACCCAGGGCGCTGGAAACACCATATATTTT.

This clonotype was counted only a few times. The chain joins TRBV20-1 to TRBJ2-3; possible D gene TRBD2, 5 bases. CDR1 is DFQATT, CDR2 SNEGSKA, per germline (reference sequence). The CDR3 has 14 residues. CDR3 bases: TGCAGCGCCCCCCCAGCGGATAGCACAGATACGCAGTATTTT. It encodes CSAPPADSTDTQYF.

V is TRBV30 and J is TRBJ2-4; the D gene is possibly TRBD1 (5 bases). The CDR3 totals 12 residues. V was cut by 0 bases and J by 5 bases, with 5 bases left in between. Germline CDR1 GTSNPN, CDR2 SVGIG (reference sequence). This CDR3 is CAWSVGENIQYF. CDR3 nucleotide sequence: TGTGCCTGGAGTGTAGGGGAAAACATTCAGTACTTC.

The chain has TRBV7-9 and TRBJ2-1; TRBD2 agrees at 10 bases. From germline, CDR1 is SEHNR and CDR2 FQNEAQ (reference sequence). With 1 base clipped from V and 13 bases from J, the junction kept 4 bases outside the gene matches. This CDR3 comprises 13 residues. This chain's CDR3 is CASSLDLAGAQFF. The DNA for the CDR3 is TGTGCCAGCAGCTTAGATCTAGCGGGAGCTCAGTTCTTC.

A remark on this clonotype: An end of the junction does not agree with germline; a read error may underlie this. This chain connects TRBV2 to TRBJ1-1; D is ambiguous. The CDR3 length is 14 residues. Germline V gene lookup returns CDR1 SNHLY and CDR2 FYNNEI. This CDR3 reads CASSPEGLDTGAFF. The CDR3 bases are TGTGCCAGCAGTCCTGAGGGTTTAGACACTGGAGCTTTCTTT.

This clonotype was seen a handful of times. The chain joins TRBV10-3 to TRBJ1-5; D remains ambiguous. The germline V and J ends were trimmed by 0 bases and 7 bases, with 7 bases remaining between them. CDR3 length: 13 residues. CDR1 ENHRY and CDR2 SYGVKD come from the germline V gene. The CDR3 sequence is CAISESGSQPQHF. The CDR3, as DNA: TGTGCCATCAGTGAGTCGGGGAGCCAGCCCCAGCATTTT.

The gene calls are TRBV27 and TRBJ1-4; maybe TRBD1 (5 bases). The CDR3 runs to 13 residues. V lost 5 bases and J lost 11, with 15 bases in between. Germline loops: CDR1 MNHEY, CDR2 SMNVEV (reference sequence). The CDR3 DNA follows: TGTGCCAGCAGTCGAAGCAGGGAAGAGAAACTGTTTTTT. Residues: CASSRSREEKLFF.

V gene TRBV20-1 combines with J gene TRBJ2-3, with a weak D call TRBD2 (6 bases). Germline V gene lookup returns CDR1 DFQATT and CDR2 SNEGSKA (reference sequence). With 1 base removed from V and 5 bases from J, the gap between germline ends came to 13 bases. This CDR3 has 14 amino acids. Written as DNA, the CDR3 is TGCAGTGCTAGAGTCGGGGGAAGCCGAGATACGCAGTATTTT. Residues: CSARVGGSRDTQYF.

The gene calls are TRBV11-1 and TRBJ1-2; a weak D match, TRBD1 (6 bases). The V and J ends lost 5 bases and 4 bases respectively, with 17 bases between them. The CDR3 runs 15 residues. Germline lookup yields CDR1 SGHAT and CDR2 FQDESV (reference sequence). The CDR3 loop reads CASSPEIRGSYGYTF. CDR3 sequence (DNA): TGTGCCAGCAGCCCAGAGATAAGGGGGTCCTATGGCTACACCTTC.

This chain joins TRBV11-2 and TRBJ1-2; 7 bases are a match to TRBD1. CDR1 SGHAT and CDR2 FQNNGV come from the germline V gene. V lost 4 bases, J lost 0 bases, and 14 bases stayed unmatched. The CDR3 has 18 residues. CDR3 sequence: CASSSVRDRTLANYGYTF. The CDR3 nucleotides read TGTGCCAGCAGCTCCGTTCGGGACAGAACCCTTGCTAACTATGGCTACACCTTC.

The CDR3 nucleotides are TGTGCCAGCCGCGGGAGTAGCACAGATACGCAGTATTTT. This sequence encodes CASRGSSTDTQYF. This sequence joins TRBV6-2 or TRBV6-3 and TRBJ2-3, with 7 bases matching TRBD2. Germline V CDR1 and CDR2: MNHEY, SVGEGT. V was pared by 8 bases and J by 0 bases, with 2 bases of the junction left unmatched. The CDR3 contains 13 residues.

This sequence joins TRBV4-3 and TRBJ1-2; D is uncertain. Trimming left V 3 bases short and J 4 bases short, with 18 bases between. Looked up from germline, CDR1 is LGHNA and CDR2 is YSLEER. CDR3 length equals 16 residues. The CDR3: CASSQGYSTGFYGYTF. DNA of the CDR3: TGCGCCAGCAGCCAGGGGTACTCGACGGGTTTCTATGGCTACACCTTC.